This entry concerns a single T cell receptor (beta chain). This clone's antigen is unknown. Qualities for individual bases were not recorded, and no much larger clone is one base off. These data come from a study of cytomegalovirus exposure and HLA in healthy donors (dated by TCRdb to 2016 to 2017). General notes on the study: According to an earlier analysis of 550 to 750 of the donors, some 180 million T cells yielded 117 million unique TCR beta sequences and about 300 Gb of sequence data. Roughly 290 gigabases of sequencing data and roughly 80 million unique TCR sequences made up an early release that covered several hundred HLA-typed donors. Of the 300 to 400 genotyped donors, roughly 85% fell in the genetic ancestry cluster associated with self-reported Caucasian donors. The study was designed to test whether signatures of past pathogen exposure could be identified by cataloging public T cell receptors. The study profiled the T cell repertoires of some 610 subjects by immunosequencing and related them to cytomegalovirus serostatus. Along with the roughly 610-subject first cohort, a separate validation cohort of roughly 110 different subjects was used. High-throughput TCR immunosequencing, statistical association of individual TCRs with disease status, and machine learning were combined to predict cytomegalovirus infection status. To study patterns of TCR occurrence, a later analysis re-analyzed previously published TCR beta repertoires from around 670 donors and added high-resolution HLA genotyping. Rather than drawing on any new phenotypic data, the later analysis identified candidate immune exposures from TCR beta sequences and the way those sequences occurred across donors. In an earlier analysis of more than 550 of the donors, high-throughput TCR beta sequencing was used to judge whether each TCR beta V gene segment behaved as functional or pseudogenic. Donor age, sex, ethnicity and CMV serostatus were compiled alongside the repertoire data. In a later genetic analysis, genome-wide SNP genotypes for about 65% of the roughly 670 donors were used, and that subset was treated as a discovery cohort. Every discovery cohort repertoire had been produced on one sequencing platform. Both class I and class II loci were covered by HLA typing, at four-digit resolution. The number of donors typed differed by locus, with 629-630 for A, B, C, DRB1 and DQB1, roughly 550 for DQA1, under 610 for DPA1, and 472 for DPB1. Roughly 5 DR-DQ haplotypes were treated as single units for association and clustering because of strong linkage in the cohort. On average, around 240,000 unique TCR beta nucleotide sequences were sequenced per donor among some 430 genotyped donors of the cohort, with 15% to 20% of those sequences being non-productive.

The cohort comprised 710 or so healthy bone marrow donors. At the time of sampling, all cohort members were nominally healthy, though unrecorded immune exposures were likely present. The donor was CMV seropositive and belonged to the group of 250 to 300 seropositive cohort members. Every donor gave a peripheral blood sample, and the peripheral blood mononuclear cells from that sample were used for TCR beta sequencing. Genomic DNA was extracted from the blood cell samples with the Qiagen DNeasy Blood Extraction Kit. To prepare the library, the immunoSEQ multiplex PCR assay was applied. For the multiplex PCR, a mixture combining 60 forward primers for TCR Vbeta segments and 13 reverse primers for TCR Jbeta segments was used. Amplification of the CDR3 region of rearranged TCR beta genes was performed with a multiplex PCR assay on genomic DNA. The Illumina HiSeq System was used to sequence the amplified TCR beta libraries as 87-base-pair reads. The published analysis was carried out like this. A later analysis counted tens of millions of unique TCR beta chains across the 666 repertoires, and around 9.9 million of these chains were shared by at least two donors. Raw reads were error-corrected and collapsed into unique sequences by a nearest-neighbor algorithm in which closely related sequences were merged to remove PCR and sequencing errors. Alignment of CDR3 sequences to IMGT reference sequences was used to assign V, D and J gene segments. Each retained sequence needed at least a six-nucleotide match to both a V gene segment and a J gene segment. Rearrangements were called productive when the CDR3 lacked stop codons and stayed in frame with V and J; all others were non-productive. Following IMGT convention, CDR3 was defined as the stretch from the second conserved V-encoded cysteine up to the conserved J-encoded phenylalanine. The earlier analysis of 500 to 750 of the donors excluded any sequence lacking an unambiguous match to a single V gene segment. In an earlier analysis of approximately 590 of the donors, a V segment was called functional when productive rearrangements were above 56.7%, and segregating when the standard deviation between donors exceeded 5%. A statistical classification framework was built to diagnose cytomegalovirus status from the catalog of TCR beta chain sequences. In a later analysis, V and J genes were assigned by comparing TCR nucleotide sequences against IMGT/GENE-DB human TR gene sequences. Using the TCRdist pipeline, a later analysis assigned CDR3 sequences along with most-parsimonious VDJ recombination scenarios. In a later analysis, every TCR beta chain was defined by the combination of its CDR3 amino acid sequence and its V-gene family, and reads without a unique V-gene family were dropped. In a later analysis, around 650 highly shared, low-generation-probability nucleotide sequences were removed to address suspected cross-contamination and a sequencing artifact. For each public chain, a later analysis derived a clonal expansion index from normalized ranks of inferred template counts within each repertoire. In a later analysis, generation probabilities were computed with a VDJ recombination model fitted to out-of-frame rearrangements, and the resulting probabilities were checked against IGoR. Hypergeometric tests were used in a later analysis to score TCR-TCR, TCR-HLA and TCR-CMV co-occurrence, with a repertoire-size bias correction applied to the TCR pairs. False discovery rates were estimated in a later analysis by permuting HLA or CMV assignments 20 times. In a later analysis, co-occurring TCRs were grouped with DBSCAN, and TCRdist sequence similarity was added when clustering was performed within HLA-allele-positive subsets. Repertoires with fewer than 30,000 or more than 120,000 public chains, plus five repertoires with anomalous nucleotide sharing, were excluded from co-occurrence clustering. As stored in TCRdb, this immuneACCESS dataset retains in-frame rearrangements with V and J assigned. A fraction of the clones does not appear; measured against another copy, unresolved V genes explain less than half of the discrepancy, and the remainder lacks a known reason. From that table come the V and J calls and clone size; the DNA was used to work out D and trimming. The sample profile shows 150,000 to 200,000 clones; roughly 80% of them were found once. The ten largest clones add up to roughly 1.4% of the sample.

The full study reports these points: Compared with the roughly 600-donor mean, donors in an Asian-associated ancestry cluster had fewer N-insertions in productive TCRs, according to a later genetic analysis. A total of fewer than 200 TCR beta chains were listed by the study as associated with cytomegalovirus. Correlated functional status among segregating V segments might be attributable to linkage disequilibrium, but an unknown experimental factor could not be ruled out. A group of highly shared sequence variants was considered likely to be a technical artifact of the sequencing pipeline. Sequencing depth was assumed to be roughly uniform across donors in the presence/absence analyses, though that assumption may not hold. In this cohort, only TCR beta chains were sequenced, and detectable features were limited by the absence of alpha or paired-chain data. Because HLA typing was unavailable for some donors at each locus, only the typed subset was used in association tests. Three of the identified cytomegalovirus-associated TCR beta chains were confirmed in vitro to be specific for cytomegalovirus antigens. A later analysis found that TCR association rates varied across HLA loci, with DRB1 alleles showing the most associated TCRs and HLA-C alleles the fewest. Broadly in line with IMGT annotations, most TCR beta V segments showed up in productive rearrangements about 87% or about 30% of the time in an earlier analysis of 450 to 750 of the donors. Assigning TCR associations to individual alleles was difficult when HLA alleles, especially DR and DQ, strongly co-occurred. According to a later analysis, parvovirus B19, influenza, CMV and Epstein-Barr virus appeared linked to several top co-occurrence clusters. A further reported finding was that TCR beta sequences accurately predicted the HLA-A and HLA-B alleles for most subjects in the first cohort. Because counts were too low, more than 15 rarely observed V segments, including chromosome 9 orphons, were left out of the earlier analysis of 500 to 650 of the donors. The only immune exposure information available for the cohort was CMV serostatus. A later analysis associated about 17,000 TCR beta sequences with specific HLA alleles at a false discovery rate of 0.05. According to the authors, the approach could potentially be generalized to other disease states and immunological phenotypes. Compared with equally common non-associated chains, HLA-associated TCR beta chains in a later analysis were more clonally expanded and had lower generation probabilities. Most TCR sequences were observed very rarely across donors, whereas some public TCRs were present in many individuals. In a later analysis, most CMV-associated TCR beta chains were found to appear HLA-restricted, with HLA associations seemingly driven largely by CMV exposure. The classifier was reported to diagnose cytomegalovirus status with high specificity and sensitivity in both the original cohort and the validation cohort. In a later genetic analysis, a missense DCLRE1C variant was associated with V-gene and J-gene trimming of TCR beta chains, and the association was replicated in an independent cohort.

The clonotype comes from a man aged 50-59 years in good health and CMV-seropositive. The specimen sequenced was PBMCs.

CDR3 protein: CASSMTGGNGYTF. The nucleotides are TGTGCCAGTAGTATGACAGGGGGCAATGGCTACACCTTC. The sequence links TRBV19 to TRBJ1-2; TRBD1 agrees with 10 junctional bases. Trimming takes 3 bases off V and 6 bases off J; junction bases not matched to a gene: 1. The CDR3, cysteine through phenylalanine, is 13 amino acids long. Kept here is only the CDR3 DNA, which spans 39 bases and is read in frame from base 1. CDR1 LNHDA and CDR2 SQIVND are derived from the germline V gene (reference sequence).